This T cell receptor (beta chain) was obtained from a study of vaccination and CD4 T cells after COVID-19 (dated by TCRdb to 2022 to 2024). Study-level background: The convalescent cohort comprised six males and four females, including two Hispanic individuals, seven Caucasians, two Asians and one multiracial person. Participants got two doses of the Pfizer-BioNTech BNT162b2 vaccine (n=8) or two doses of the Moderna mRNA-1273 vaccine (n=2). Control cultures received a CEFX viral epitope pool as the positive control, an HIV-1 Nef peptide pool as the negative control, or no peptide. Post-vaccine blood samples were taken a median of around 70 days after the second vaccine dose, with a range of 14 to 241 days. Culture stimuli were overlapping spike peptide pools from SARS-CoV-2 and from the common cold coronaviruses HCoV-NL63, HCoV-OC43 and HCoV-229E. An earlier paper using these donors assessed, at the TCR clonotype level, memory CD4+ T cell crossreactivity between SARS-CoV-2 and common cold coronavirus spike proteins. Post-COVID blood samples from convalescent patients were collected a median of about 100 days after diagnosis, with a range of about 30 to 170 days. In roughly 10 COVID-19 convalescent patients and a handful of infection-naive healthy vaccine recipients, the spike-specific CD4+ TCR repertoire before mRNA vaccination was compared with the repertoire after mRNA vaccination.

The library was produced with PCR. At the Johns Hopkins FTIC core, DNA from the cultured CD4+ T cells underwent TCR sequencing with the Oncomine TCR Beta short-read assay. Genomic DNA was extracted from the cultured CD4+ T cells with the QIAamp micro DNA kit. Oncomine TCR Beta libraries from cultured CD4+ T cells were pooled using unique dual indexes and sequenced on an Illumina iSeq 100. Per the authors' processing: Non-productive sequences were filtered out, and CDR3s that did not start with C, did not end with F or W, or were shorter than 7 amino acids were discarded. Antigen-specific clonotypes were identified using the MANAFEST web application through comparison of peptide-stimulated wells with reference and other culture wells. To be called positive, a clone needed an FDR below 0.05, an odds ratio above 5, and a productive frequency above 0.1% in at least two of three replicate wells. Cross-reactive clonotypes were defined as significantly expanded in both SARS-CoV-2 spike wells and at least one common cold coronavirus spike condition. CDR3 homology was assessed with Levenshtein distances (stringdist) and unrooted phylogenetic trees (ape) in R version 3.6.1. The public reads were quality trimmed at Q25 with fastp and then assembled into clones with MiXCR by TCRdb, keeping productive beta chains. Rows with one shared CDR3 protein collapse into an entry with the most common genes and DNA. TCRdb, not the original authors, processed these V and J calls. The sample contains roughly 9,000 distinct CDR3 sequences, about 35% of them found a single time. The top ten clonotypes cover roughly a quarter of the sample.

CDR3 length: 15 amino acids, cysteine to phenylalanine. Only the CDR3 DNA stays, 45 bases, in frame from base 1. The label giving this sample's treatment or condition can be read as: approximately nine-day PBMC culture with coronavirus spike peptide pools or control peptides (ViraFEST assay). CD4+ T cells from unexposed donors were collected before the COVID-19 pandemic (2011-2018). The study used the ViraFEST assay, which expanded antigen-specific T cells with peptide pools and then identified expanded clonotypes by TCR sequencing. PBMCs were cultured at under 2.5 million per well in IMDM supplemented with roughly 5% human AB serum and roughly 10 IU/ml IL-2, with around 10 ug/ml peptide pools added. On days 3 and 7, half of the culture medium was replaced with fresh IL-2-containing medium. After nine to eleven days of culture, CD4+ T cells were isolated by negative selection with the EasySep CD4+ T cell isolation kit. Unexposed donor CD4+ T cells were tested for reactivity to SARS-CoV-2 S and N and four common cold coronavirus spike pools, as cell number allowed. Ficoll-Paque Plus gradient centrifugation was used to isolate PBMCs from whole blood, and the isolated PBMCs were then either used fresh or cryopreserved at -140C. Triplicate wells were generally used for each culture condition. Leukapheresis product for the unexposed donors was purchased commercially.

Points the paper makes about the study in general: Relatively few convalescent patients were included in the study, and early timepoints after natural infection were not analyzed. In convalescent patients, a median 86.3% of post-vaccine SARS-CoV-2-reactive clones were detected only after vaccination, and vaccine-specific priming was suggested by this finding. Although the median number of SARS-CoV-2-reactive clonotypes went up from some 23 after infection to 35 to 40 after vaccination, the increase was not significant. In convalescent patients, nearly all vaccine-specific clones (304 of 307) were found to be mono-reactive for SARS-CoV-2 spike rather than cross-reactive with common cold coronaviruses.

This clonotype was observed a few times. Its antigen target is currently unknown. No base quality values were provided; no much bigger clone lies one nucleotide off. The chain is encoded by TRBV21-1 joined to TRBJ2-1; the table's D call of TRBD1 was not tested on the DNA. TRBV21-1 is classified as a pseudogene. Sequenced: CD4+ T cells from blood, cultured in vitro. The sequence was obtained from a human donor in good health. The DNA sequence reads TGTGCCAGCAGCAAAGATGCAGGGTATTACAATGAGCAGTTCTTC. Translated, it reads CASSKDAGYYNEQFF.